Listed here are 2 T cell receptor beta chains from one sample, sequenced in a study of blood T cell repertoires in COVID-19. Clones were read by immunoSEQ multiplex PCR, and TCRdb kept only the in-frame ones, dropping some. The sample carries a few hundred thousand clones, 80% to 90% recorded once. Sequencing used PBMCs or T cells enriched from blood (not recorded which). The receptors were gathered from a woman aged 45-60 years with acute COVID-19.

V usage is TRBV29-1 and J usage is TRBJ2-7; D is uncertain. The CDR3 is 12 residues long. Germline lookup yields CDR1 SQVTM and CDR2 ANQGSEA. Trimming stripped 7 bases from V and 0 bases from J, with 10 bases between. The chain's CDR3 is CSASPSSYEQYF. In DNA form, the CDR3 reads TGCAGCGCCTCGCCTAGCTCCTACGAGCAGTACTTC.

The chain combines TRBV21-1 with TRBJ2-1; TRBD1, the table's D call, lacks a check against the DNA. TRBV21-1 represents a pseudogene. CDR3 length: 18 amino acids. In nucleotides, the CDR3 is TGTGCCAGCAGCACCAGGGACACCGGACGGGTAAGTGTGAATGAGCAGTTCTTC. It specifies CASSTRDTGRVSVNEQFF.